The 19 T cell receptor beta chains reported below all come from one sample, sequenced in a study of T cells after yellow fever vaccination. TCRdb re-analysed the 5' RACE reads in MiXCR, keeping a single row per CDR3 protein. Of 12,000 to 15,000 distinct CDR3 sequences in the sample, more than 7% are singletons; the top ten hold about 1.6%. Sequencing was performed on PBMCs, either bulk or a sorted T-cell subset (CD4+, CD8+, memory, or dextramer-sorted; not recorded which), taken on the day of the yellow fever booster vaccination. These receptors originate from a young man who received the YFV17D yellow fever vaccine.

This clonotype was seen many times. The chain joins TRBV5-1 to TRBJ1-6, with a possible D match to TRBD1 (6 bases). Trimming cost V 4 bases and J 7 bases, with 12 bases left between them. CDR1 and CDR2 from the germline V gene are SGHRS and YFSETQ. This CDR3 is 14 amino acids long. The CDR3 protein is CASSHRERNSPLHF. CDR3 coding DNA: TGCGCCAGCAGCCACAGGGAAAGGAATTCACCCCTCCACTTT. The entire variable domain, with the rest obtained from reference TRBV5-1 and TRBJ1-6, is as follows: KAGVTQTPRYLIKTRGQQVTLSCSPISGHRSVSWYQQTPGQGLQFLFEYFSETQRNKGNFPGRFSGRQFSNSRSEMNVSTLELGDSALYLCASSHRERNSPLHFGNGTRLTVT.

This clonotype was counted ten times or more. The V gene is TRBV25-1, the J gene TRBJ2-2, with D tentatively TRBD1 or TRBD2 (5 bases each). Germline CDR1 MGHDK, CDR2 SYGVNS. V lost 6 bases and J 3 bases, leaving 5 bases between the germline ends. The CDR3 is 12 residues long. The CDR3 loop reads CASRGDTGELFF. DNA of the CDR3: TGTGCCAGCAGGGGGGACACCGGGGAGCTGTTTTTT.

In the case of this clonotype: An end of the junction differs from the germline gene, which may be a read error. DNA for the CDR3: TGTGCCAGCAGCCAAGTTGGGGGAGATACGCAGAATTTT. Encoded protein: CASSQVGGDTQNF. The chain links TRBV3-1 to TRBJ2-3; D may match TRBD1 or TRBD2 (5 bases each). CDR3 length equals 13 residues. From germline, CDR1 is LGHDT and CDR2 YNNKEL (reference sequence).

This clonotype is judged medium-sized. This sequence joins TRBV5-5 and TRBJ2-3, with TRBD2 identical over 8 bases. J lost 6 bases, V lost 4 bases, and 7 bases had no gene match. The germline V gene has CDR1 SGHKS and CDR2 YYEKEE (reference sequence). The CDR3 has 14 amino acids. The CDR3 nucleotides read TGTGCCAGCAGCCATCCAGCGGGGGACGATACGCAGTATTTT. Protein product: CASSHPAGDDTQYF. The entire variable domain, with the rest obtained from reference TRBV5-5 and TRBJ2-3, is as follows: DAGVTQSPTHLIKTRGQQVTLRCSPISGHKSVSWYQQVLGQGPQFIFQYYEKEERGRGNFPDRFSARQFPNYSSELNVNALLLGDSALYLCASSHPAGDDTQYFGPGTRLTVL.

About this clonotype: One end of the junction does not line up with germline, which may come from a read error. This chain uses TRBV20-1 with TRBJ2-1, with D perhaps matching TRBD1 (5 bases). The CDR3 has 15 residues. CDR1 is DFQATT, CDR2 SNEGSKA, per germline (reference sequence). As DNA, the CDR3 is TGCTGTGCTGGAACCGGGTCAGGGATTTGGGTTGAGCAGTTCTTC. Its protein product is CCAGTGSGIWVEQFF.

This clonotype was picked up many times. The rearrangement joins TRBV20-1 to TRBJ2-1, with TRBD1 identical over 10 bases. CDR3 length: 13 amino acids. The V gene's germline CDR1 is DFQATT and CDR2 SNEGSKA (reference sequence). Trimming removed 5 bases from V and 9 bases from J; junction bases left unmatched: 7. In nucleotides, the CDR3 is TGCAGTGCTTACGACAGGGGGCTCGGTGAGCAGTTCTTC. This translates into CSAYDRGLGEQFF.

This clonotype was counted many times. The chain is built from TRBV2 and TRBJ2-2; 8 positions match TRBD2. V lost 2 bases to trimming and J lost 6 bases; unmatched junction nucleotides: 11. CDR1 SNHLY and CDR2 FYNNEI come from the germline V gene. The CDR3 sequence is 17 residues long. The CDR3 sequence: CASSENGGGRVSGELFF. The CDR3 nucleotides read TGTGCCAGCAGTGAAAATGGCGGGGGGCGGGTCTCCGGGGAGCTGTTTTTT.

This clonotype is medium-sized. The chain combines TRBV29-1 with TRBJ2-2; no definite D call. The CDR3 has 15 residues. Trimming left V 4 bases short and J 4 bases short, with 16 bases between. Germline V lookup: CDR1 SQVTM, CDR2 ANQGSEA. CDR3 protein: CSVVWMADGTGELFF. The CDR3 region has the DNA TGCAGCGTTGTGTGGATGGCAGACGGCACCGGGGAGCTGTTTTTT.

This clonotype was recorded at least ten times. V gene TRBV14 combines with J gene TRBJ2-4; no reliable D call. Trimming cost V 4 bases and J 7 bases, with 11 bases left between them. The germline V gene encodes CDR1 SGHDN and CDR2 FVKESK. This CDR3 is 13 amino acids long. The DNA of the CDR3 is TGTGCCAGCAGCCCTCAGGTGGGGAACATTCAGTACTTC. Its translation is CASSPQVGNIQYF.

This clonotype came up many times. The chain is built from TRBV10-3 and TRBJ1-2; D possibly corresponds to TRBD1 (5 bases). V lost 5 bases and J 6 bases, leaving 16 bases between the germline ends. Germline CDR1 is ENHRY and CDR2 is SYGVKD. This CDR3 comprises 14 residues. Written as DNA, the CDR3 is TGTGCCATCAGTCACACGGGACGGATGAATGGCTACACCTTC. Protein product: CAISHTGRMNGYTF.

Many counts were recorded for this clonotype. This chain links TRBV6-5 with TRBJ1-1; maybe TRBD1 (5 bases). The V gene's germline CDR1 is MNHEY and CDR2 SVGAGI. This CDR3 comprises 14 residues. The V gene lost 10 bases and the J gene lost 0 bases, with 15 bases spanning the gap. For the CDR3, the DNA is TGTGCCACCAAAGCAGGGCCCATGAACACTGAAGCTTTCTTT. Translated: CATKAGPMNTEAFF.

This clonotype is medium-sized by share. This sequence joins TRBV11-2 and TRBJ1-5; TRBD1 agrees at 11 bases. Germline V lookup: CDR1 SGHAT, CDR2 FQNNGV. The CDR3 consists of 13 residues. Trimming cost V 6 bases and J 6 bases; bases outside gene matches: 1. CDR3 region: CASSGQGAQPQHF. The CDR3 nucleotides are TGTGCCAGCAGTGGACAGGGGGCTCAGCCCCAGCATTTT. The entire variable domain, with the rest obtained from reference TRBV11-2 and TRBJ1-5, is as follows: EAGVAQSPRYKIIEKRQSVAFWCNPISGHATLYWYQQILGQGPKLLIQFQNNGVVDDSQLPKDRFSAERLKGVDSTLKIQPAKLEDSAVYLCASSGQGAQPQHFGDGTRLSIL.

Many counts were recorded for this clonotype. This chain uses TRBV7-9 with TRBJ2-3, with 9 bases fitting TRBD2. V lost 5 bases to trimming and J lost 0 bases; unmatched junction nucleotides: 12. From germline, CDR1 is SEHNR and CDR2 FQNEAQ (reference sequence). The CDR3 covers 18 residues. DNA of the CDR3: TGTGCCAGCAGCCAACCGGGACTAGCAGTTTCTAGCACAGATACGCAGTATTTT. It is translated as CASSQPGLAVSSTDTQYF.

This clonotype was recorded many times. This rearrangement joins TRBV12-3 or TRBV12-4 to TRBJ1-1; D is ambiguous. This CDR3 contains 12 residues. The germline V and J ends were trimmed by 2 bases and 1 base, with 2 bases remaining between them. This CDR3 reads CASSLRNTEAFF. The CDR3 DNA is TGTGCCAGCAGTTTACGGAACACTGAAGCTTTCTTT.

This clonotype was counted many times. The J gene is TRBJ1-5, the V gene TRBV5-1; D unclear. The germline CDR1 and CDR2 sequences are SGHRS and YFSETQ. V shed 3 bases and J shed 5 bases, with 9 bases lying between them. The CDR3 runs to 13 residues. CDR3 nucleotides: TGCGCCAGCAGCTCCGACCCTGATCAGCCCCAGCATTTT. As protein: CASSSDPDQPQHF.

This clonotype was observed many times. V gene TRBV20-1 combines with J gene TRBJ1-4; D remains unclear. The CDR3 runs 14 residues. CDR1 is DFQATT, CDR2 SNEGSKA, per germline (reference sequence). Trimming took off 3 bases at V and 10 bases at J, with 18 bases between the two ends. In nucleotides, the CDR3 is TGCAGTGCTAGCGGTCGGAGAACTTTGGGAAAACTGTTTTTT. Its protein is CSASGRRTLGKLFF.

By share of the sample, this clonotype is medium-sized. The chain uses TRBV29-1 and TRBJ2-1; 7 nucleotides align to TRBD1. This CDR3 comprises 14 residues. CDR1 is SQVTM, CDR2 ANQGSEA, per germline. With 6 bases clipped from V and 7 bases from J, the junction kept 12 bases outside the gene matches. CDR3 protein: CSVLQGILGNEQFF. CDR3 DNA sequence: TGCAGCGTACTACAGGGGATCCTAGGGAATGAGCAGTTCTTC.

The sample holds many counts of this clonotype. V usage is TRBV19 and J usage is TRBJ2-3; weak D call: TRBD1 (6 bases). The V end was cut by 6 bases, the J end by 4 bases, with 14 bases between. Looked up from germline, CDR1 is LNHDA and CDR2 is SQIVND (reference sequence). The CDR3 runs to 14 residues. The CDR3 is CASRGTGYADTQYF. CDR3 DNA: TGTGCCAGTAGAGGAACAGGGTACGCAGATACGCAGTATTTT.

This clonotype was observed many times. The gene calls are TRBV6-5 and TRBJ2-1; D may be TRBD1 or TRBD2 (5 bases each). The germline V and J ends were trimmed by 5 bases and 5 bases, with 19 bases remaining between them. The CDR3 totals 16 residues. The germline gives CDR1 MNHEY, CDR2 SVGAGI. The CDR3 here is CASSDLRRAGNNEQFF. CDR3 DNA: TGTGCCAGCAGTGACCTGCGCAGGGCCGGGAACAATGAGCAGTTCTTC.